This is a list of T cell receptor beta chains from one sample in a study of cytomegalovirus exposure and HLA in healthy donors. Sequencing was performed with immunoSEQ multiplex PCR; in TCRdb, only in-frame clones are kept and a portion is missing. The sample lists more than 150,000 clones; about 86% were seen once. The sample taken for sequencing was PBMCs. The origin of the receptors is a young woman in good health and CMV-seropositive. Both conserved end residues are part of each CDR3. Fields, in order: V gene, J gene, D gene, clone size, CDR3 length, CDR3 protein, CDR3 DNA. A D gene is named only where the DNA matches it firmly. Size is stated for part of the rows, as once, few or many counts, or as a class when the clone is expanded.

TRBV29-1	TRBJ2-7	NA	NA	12	CSVGKAGAEQYF	TGCAGCGTTGGAAAGGCAGGGGCCGAGCAGTACTTC
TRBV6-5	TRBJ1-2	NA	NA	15	CASSYSSGRADGYTF	TGTGCCAGCAGTTACTCGTCCGGGAGGGCTGATGGCTACACCTTC
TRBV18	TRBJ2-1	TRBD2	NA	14	CASFSGLVYNEQFF	TGTGCCAGCTTCTCCGGACTAGTTTACAATGAGCAGTTCTTC
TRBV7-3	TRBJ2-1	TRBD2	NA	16	CASSSASGGRYNEQFF	TGTGCCAGCAGCTCCGCTAGCGGGGGCCGATACAATGAGCAGTTCTTC
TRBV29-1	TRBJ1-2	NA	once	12	CSVEQDPYGYTF	TGCAGCGTTGAACAGGATCCCTATGGCTACACCTTC
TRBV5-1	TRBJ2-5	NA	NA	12	CASRVGAETQYF	TGCGCCAGCAGGGTGGGGGCAGAGACCCAGTACTTC
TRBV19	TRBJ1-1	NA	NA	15	CASSIAAGRGTEAFF	TGTGCCAGTAGTATAGCTGCAGGGCGGGGCACTGAAGCTTTCTTT
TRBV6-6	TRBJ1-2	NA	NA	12	CASSYRPEDTNF	TGTGCCAGCAGTTACCGACCTGAGGACACCAACTTC
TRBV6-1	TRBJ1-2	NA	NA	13	CASRRQRNYGYTF	TGTGCCAGCAGGAGACAGAGAAACTATGGCTACACCTTC
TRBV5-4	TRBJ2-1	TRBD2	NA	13	CASKLAGDHEQFF	TGTGCCAGCAAACTAGCGGGGGACCATGAGCAGTTCTTC
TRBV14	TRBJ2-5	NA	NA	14	CASSPLQGGETQYF	TGTGCCAGCAGCCCCCTACAGGGTGGGGAGACCCAGTACTTC
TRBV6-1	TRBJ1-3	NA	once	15	CASSTGTLAGNTIYF	TGTGCCAGCAGCACCGGGACATTGGCTGGAAACACCATATATTTT
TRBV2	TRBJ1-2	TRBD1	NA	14	CASRQTGDNYGYTF	TGTGCCAGCAGACAGACAGGGGATAACTATGGCTACACCTTC
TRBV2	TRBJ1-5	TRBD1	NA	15	CASSVGGTEKKAQHF	TGTGCCAGCAGTGTAGGAGGGACAGAAAAAAAGGCTCAGCATTTT
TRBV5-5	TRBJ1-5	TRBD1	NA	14	CASSLGLGQGSAHF	TGTGCCAGCAGCTTGGGATTGGGACAGGGTTCCGCACATTTT
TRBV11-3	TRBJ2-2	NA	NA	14	CASPGTFNTGELFF	TGTGCCAGCCCCGGGACTTTCAACACCGGGGAGCTGTTTTTT
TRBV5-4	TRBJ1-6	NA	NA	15	CASSLFQGGGSPLHF	TGTGCCAGCAGCTTATTTCAAGGAGGAGGGTCACCCCTCCACTTT
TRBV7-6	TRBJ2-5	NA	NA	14	CASSRGREMETQYF	TGTGCCAGCAGCCGGGGACGGGAGATGGAGACCCAGTACTTC
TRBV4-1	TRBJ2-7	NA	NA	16	CASSLQPADKSYEQYF	TGCGCCAGCAGCTTACAGCCTGCGGACAAGTCCTACGAGCAGTACTTC
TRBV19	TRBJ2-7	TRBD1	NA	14	CASRPRDSSYEQYF	TGTGCCAGTAGACCCCGGGACAGTTCCTACGAGCAGTACTTC
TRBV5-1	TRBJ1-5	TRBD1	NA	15	CASSETGGADQPQHF	TGCGCCAGCAGCGAAACAGGGGGCGCGGATCAGCCCCAGCATTTT
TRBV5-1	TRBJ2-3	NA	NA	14	CASSLDQLTDTQYF	TGCGCCAGCAGCTTGGACCAACTCACAGATACGCAGTATTTT
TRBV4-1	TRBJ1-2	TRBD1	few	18	CASSHESIGQGLIYGYTF	TGCGCCAGCAGCCATGAGTCGATCGGACAGGGCCTTATCTATGGCTACACCTTC
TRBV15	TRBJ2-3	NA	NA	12	CATSRDLFTQYF	TGTGCCACCAGCAGAGATCTTTTTACGCAGTATTTT
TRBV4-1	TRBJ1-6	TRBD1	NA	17	CASSQVGRTRGNSPLHF	TGCGCCAGCAGCCAAGTTGGCCGCACCAGGGGGAATTCACCCCTCCACTTT
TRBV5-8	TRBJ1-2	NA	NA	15	CASSFGTSFNYGYTF	TGTGCCAGCAGCTTCGGGACATCTTTTAACTATGGCTACACCTTC
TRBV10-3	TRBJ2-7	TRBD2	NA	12	CASGGGGYEQYF	TGTGCCTCCGGGGGGGGTGGATACGAGCAGTACTTC
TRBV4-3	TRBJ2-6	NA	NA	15	CATPLGGSGANVLTF	TGCGCCACCCCTCTAGGAGGCTCTGGGGCCAACGTCCTGACTTTC
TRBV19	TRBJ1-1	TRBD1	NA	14	CASSARQGNTEAFF	TGTGCCAGTAGTGCCCGACAGGGGAACACTGAAGCTTTCTTT
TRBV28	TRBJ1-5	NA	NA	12	CASSQGLSPQHF	TGTGCCAGCAGCCAGGGTTTGAGTCCCCAGCATTTT
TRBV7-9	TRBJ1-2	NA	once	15	CASSLEWGEEAGYTF	TGTGCCAGCAGCTTAGAATGGGGGGAAGAGGCTGGCTACACCTTC
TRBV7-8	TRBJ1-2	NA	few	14	CASSLEAGVEGYTF	TGTGCCAGCAGCTTAGAGGCGGGGGTAGAAGGCTACACCTTC
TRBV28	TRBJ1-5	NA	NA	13	CASSQDSVQPQHF	TGTGCCAGCAGTCAGGACAGCGTCCAGCCCCAGCATTTT
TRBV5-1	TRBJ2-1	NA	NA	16	CASSLARGATYNEQFF	TGCGCCAGCAGCTTGGCCCGGGGGGCAACCTACAATGAGCAGTTCTTC
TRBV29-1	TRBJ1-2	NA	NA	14	CSVEGPREIDGYTF	TGCAGCGTTGAGGGACCCCGGGAGATCGATGGCTACACCTTC
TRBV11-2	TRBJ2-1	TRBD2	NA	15	CASSLIQGGKNEQFF	TGTGCCAGCAGCTTAATCCAGGGAGGGAAGAATGAGCAGTTCTTC
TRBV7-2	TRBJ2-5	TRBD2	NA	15	CASSFLAGSTETQYF	TGTGCCAGCAGCTTTCTAGCGGGAAGCACAGAGACCCAGTACTTC
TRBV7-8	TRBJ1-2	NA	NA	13	CASSFQPDTTDTF	TGTGCCAGCAGCTTCCAGCCGGACACAACCGACACCTTC